This TCR beta chain appears in the sequencing data of a study of T cell responses to AZD1222 COVID-19 vaccine. Study-wide background: Pooling covered second doses at about 4 or about 12 weeks. Study-level points and caveats: Mostly white British, mostly female donors; authors suggested clonal diversity may be underestimated. Just five to seven AZD1222 recipients tested seropositive at baseline.

Trimming stripped 2 bases from V and 4 bases from J, with 12 bases between. In germline, CDR1 is SGHRS, CDR2 YFSETQ. This CDR3 has 14 residues. The data were produced by immunoSEQ multiplex PCR, yet TCRdb's version contains in-frame clones alone and is incomplete. The data contain some 160,000 clones, roughly 93% of them singletons. As for this clone: Its antigen remains unknown.

The sequence was collected from an adult in good health. This material consisted of peripheral blood, taken on day 0 of AZD1222 vaccination. This chain connects TRBV5-1 to TRBJ1-2; D is undetermined. CDR3 sequence: CASSLRVGSYGYTF. The CDR3 DNA follows: TGCGCCAGCAGCTTAAGGGTGGGGAGCTATGGCTACACCTTC.